This T cell receptor (delta chain) was captured by sequencing in a study of gamma-delta T cells after stem cell transplantation. With respect to this clone: A read error may produce the germline difference seen at one junction end.

The CDR3 is 21 residues long. CDR1 is GEAIGNYY, CDR2 EKD, per germline. TCRdb re-called the RT-PCR reads using CATT. The data contain 12,000 or so delta-chain clones, over 1% of them singletons. The sequence was collected from a human donor. It is not recorded whose cells these are; they may come from a transplant donor. Sequencing was carried out using gamma-delta T cells. The chain joins TRDV2 to TRDJ1, with 7 bases identical to TRDD3. Here the CDR3 DNA reads TGTGCCTGTGACATTGTCCCGGGCGAACTGGGGCCTAGGTGGGGTACCGATGAACTCATCTTT. Translated: CACDIVPGELGPRWGTDELIF.